The source of this T cell receptor beta chain is a study of monozygotic twins with inflammatory bowel disease. The CDR3 is 14 amino acids. Germline V CDR1 and CDR2: DFQATT, SNEGSKA (reference sequence). Researchers used around 3,800 ng of total RNA for each TCR library. A 6-nucleotide sample barcode was carried by the UMIs, which template switching added. TCRdb reanalyzed the 5' RACE reads, giving one entry per CDR3 protein sequence and no DNA. The clone table shows 200,000 to 250,000 distinct CDR3 sequences, with the ten largest holding less than 2%. Blood (around 2.5 ml) was collected from every donor individually.

The chain recombines TRBV20-1 with TRBJ1-4; no DNA is available, so the TRBD1 call from TCRdb remains unchecked. The sequencing input was blood. This TCR came from a human donor with ulcerative colitis or Crohn's disease, or a healthy co-twin of an affected twin (not recorded which). The CDR3 sequence: CSARQGTANEKLFF.